These T cell receptor beta chains were read from a single sample in a study of blood T cell repertoires in COVID-19. Method: immunoSEQ multiplex PCR; TCRdb's copy keeps in-frame clones and lacks some. The data hold about 76,000 clones, with about 88% observed a single time. The specimen was peripheral blood. These receptors came from a middle-aged man with acute or convalescent COVID-19. Each CDR3 is given with its conserved first and last residue. The order of the fields is D gene, clone size, V gene, J gene, CDR3 protein, CDR3 DNA. The D gene is left open where the match is weak. Clone size is shown for a subset of rows, as once, few, many or a class of expanded clone.

d_gene: -; abundance: -; v_gene: TRBV28; j_gene: TRBJ2-7; CDR3aa: CASSLAGGTYEQYF; CDR3nt: TGTGCCAGCAGTTTAGCTGGGGGGACCTACGAGCAGTACTTC
d_gene: -; abundance: -; v_gene: TRBV6-2/TRBV6-3; j_gene: TRBJ1-1; CDR3aa: CASSYRFRGLNTEAFF; CDR3nt: TGTGCCAGCAGTTACAGGTTTCGGGGTTTGAACACTGAAGCTTTCTTT
d_gene: -; abundance: -; v_gene: TRBV18; j_gene: TRBJ2-2; CDR3aa: CASSPGGTNTGELFF; CDR3nt: TGTGCCAGCTCACCAGGGGGGACGAACACCGGGGAGCTGTTTTTT
d_gene: TRBD1; abundance: -; v_gene: TRBV7-9; j_gene: TRBJ1-5; CDR3aa: CASSLVGAGGAGNQPQHF; CDR3nt: TGTGCCAGCAGCTTAGTTGGCGCAGGGGGCGCCGGCAATCAGCCCCAGCATTTT
d_gene: -; abundance: -; v_gene: TRBV3-1/TRBV3-2; j_gene: TRBJ1-2; CDR3aa: CASSHLGGDGYTF; CDR3nt: TGTGCCAGCAGCCACCTGGGGGGGGATGGCTACACCTTC
d_gene: -; abundance: -; v_gene: TRBV7-8; j_gene: TRBJ2-1; CDR3aa: CASSLAGRDNEQFF; CDR3nt: TGTGCCAGCAGCTTAGCTGGGCGGGACAATGAGCAGTTCTTC
d_gene: -; abundance: once; v_gene: TRBV30; j_gene: TRBJ1-2; CDR3aa: CAWMGVNYGYTF; CDR3nt: TGTGCCTGGATGGGAGTTAACTATGGCTACACCTTC
d_gene: -; abundance: -; v_gene: TRBV7-3; j_gene: TRBJ2-1; CDR3aa: CASSTVGHPYNEQFF; CDR3nt: TGTGCCAGCAGCACGGTGGGACACCCTTACAATGAGCAGTTCTTC
d_gene: -; abundance: few; v_gene: TRBV7-6; j_gene: TRBJ1-3; CDR3aa: CASSLAMGAPGNTIYF; CDR3nt: TGTGCCAGCAGCTTAGCGATGGGGGCGCCTGGAAACACCATATATTTT
d_gene: TRBD1; abundance: -; v_gene: TRBV11-2; j_gene: TRBJ2-7; CDR3aa: CASSLRGRENEQYF; CDR3nt: TGTGCCAGCAGCCTCAGGGGGCGCGAGAACGAGCAGTACTTC
d_gene: -; abundance: -; v_gene: TRBV7-9; j_gene: TRBJ2-1; CDR3aa: CASSLEFRGQRYNEQFF; CDR3nt: TGTGCCAGCAGCTTAGAATTCCGCGGCCAGAGGTACAATGAGCAGTTCTTC
d_gene: -; abundance: -; v_gene: TRBV28; j_gene: TRBJ1-1; CDR3aa: CASQMGGDTEAFF; CDR3nt: TGTGCCAGCCAAATGGGAGGGGACACTGAAGCTTTCTTT
d_gene: -; abundance: -; v_gene: TRBV19; j_gene: TRBJ2-1; CDR3aa: CASSNELPFNEQFF; CDR3nt: TGTGCCAGTAGTAATGAACTCCCTTTCAATGAGCAGTTCTTC
d_gene: -; abundance: -; v_gene: TRBV7-8; j_gene: TRBJ2-7; CDR3aa: CASSLERASQYF; CDR3nt: TGTGCCAGCAGCTTAGAGAGGGCGTCGCAGTACTTC
d_gene: -; abundance: -; v_gene: TRBV5-8; j_gene: TRBJ1-5; CDR3aa: CASSIFVTNSNQPQHF; CDR3nt: TGTGCCAGCAGCATCTTCGTGACAAATAGCAATCAGCCCCAGCATTTT
d_gene: TRBD2; abundance: -; v_gene: TRBV6-2/TRBV6-3; j_gene: TRBJ2-2; CDR3aa: CASSRGTSGGAFTGELFF; CDR3nt: TGTGCCAGCAGCCGCGGGACTAGCGGGGGGGCGTTCACCGGGGAGCTGTTTTTT
d_gene: -; abundance: few; v_gene: TRBV6-2/TRBV6-3; j_gene: TRBJ2-1; CDR3aa: CASSPTKVWLGQVEQFF; CDR3nt: TGTGCCAGCAGCCCAACCAAAGTGTGGCTGGGACAAGTTGAGCAGTTCTTC
d_gene: TRBD1; abundance: -; v_gene: TRBV19; j_gene: TRBJ1-2; CDR3aa: CASHNRGDYGYTF; CDR3nt: TGTGCCAGCCATAACAGGGGTGACTATGGCTACACCTTC
d_gene: TRBD2; abundance: -; v_gene: TRBV19; j_gene: TRBJ2-5; CDR3aa: CASSNQARGGPQETQYF; CDR3nt: TGTGCCAGTAGCAACCAGGCGCGCGGGGGGCCCCAAGAGACCCAGTACTTC
d_gene: -; abundance: -; v_gene: TRBV7-9; j_gene: TRBJ1-4; CDR3aa: CASSSANEKLFF; CDR3nt: TGTGCCAGCAGCTCTGCTAATGAAAAACTGTTTTTT
d_gene: -; abundance: -; v_gene: TRBV19; j_gene: TRBJ1-5; CDR3aa: CASELGEGNQPQHF; CDR3nt: TGTGCCAGCGAGCTAGGAGAGGGAAATCAGCCCCAGCATTTT
d_gene: -; abundance: -; v_gene: TRBV10-1; j_gene: TRBJ2-2; CDR3aa: CASSESGVDTGELFF; CDR3nt: TGCGCCAGCAGTGAGTCCGGGGTGGACACCGGGGAGCTGTTTTTT
d_gene: TRBD1; abundance: -; v_gene: TRBV13; j_gene: TRBJ1-2; CDR3aa: CASSSGQGRNYGYTF; CDR3nt: TGTGCCAGCAGCTCGGGACAGGGGAGGAACTATGGCTACACCTTC
d_gene: -; abundance: -; v_gene: TRBV27; j_gene: TRBJ2-5; CDR3aa: CASSLLQGRPENQYF; CDR3nt: TGTGCCAGCAGTTTGTTACAGGGACGTCCGGAGAACCAGTACTTC
d_gene: -; abundance: -; v_gene: TRBV18; j_gene: TRBJ1-5; CDR3aa: CASSPAGGNQPQHF; CDR3nt: TGTGCCAGCTCACCCGCCGGGGGCAATCAGCCCCAGCATTTT
d_gene: -; abundance: -; v_gene: TRBV28; j_gene: TRBJ1-6; CDR3aa: CARQTGVYNSPLHF; CDR3nt: TGTGCCAGACAGACAGGAGTCTATAATTCACCCCTCCACTTT
d_gene: TRBD1; abundance: -; v_gene: TRBV6-2/TRBV6-3; j_gene: TRBJ2-7; CDR3aa: CASSVAGGRFYEQYF; CDR3nt: TGTGCCAGCAGCGTCGCAGGGGGCCGTTTTTACGAGCAGTACTTC
d_gene: -; abundance: -; v_gene: TRBV7-3; j_gene: TRBJ1-6; CDR3aa: CASSLLGGSPLHF; CDR3nt: TGTGCCAGCAGCTTACTTGGCGGTTCACCCCTCCACTTT
d_gene: -; abundance: -; v_gene: TRBV6-2/TRBV6-3; j_gene: TRBJ1-2; CDR3aa: CASSYLNYGYTF; CDR3nt: TGTGCCAGCAGTTACCTTAACTATGGCTACACCTTC
d_gene: -; abundance: -; v_gene: TRBV7-9; j_gene: TRBJ1-2; CDR3aa: CASSPGRGNYREDYGYTF; CDR3nt: TGTGCCAGCAGCCCAGGGCGGGGGAACTATAGGGAGGACTATGGCTACACCTTC
d_gene: TRBD2; abundance: -; v_gene: TRBV9; j_gene: TRBJ2-1; CDR3aa: CASSVGGGNHNEQFF; CDR3nt: TGTGCCAGCAGCGTAGGCGGGGGGAACCACAATGAGCAGTTCTTC
d_gene: TRBD1; abundance: few; v_gene: TRBV5-1; j_gene: TRBJ2-1; CDR3aa: CASSLGQGLDEQFF; CDR3nt: TGCGCCAGCAGCCTGGGACAGGGGCTGGATGAGCAGTTCTTC
d_gene: -; abundance: -; v_gene: TRBV3-1/TRBV3-2; j_gene: TRBJ2-1; CDR3aa: CASSTTTLGEQFF; CDR3nt: TGTGCCAGCAGCACGACTACACTCGGTGAGCAGTTCTTC
d_gene: TRBD2; abundance: -; v_gene: TRBV5-1; j_gene: TRBJ2-3; CDR3aa: CASSLGVAGDTDTQYF; CDR3nt: TGCGCCAGCAGCTTGGGAGTAGCGGGGGACACAGATACGCAGTATTTT